This T cell receptor beta chain was sequenced for a study of control samples from healthy donors and cancer patients. Trimming pared 6 bases from V and 1 base from J, leaving 15 bases between. In germline, CDR1 is MNHEY, CDR2 SVGAGI. This CDR3 region has 15 residues. Measured with immunoSEQ multiplex PCR; TCRdb has only the in-frame clones, and not every one. The data show about 120,000 clones, 88% seen once. The specimen was blood. The chain combines TRBV6-5 with TRBJ2-5; possibly TRBD1 for D (6 bases). The TCR sequence derives from a woman aged 70-85 years in good health. The CDR3 bases are TGTGCCAGCAGCGACAAACAGGGCCTCCAAGAGACCCAGTACTTC. Protein: CASSDKQGLQETQYF.